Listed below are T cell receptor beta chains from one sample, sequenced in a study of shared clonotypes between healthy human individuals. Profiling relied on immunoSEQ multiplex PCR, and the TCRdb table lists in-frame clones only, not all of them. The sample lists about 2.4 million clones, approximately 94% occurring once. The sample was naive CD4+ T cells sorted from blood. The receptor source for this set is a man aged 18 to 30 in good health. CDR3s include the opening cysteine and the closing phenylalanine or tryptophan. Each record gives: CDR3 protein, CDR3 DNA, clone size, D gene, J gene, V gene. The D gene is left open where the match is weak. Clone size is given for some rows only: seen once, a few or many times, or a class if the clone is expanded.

CAWGTKGGADGNSPLHF	TGTGCCTGGGGCACGAAAGGAGGGGCGGATGGTAATTCACCCCTCCACTTT	-	-	TRBJ1-6	TRBV30
CASSLASTNTGELFF	TGTGCCAGCTCACTAGCCAGTACGAACACCGGGGAGCTGTTTTTT	-	-	TRBJ2-2	TRBV18
CASSPLDRLNEQYF	TGTGCCAGCAGCCCACTAGACAGGCTGAACGAGCAGTACTTC	-	-	TRBJ2-7	TRBV5-8
CASSLAGTRWDEQFF	TGTGCCAGCAGCTTAGCCGGGACGCGCTGGGATGAGCAGTTCTTC	-	-	TRBJ2-1	TRBV11-2
CASTPQGKAYEQYF	TGTGCCAGCACCCCACAGGGAAAGGCCTACGAGCAGTACTTC	-	-	TRBJ2-7	TRBV28
CASSLRTGPNTEAFF	TGTGCCAGCTCACTCCGGACAGGACCGAACACTGAAGCTTTCTTT	-	TRBD1	TRBJ1-1	TRBV18
CASSLVGTGGYEQYF	TGTGCCAGCAGCTTAGTCGGGACAGGGGGCTACGAGCAGTACTTC	once	TRBD1	TRBJ2-7	TRBV7-2
CASSPRDRGDYGYTF	TGTGCCAGCAGCCCAAGGGACAGGGGTGACTATGGCTACACCTTC	-	TRBD1	TRBJ1-2	TRBV7-9
CASSLWAGDPTDTQYF	TGTGCCAGCAGTTTATGGGCAGGGGATCCCACAGATACGCAGTATTTT	-	-	TRBJ2-3	TRBV27
CASSESGGRYEQYF	TGTGCCAGCAGTGAATCCGGAGGGCGGTACGAGCAGTACTTC	-	-	TRBJ2-7	TRBV2
CASRNQGAVYEQYF	TGTGCCAGCAGAAACCAGGGGGCCGTCTACGAGCAGTACTTC	-	TRBD1	TRBJ2-7	TRBV6-5
CASSLAPNYGYTF	TGTGCCAGCAGCTTAGCCCCCAATTATGGCTACACCTTC	-	-	TRBJ1-2	TRBV7-8
CASRTAGADTQYF	TGTGCCAGTAGGACGGCGGGCGCAGATACGCAGTATTTT	-	-	TRBJ2-3	TRBV19
CASFRVGVYNEQFF	TGTGCCAGCTTTCGGGTAGGGGTCTACAATGAGCAGTTCTTC	once	-	TRBJ2-1	TRBV5-8
CASSIEISTVPGSQHF	TGTGCCAGTAGTATAGAGATCTCGACAGTACCAGGGTCCCAGCATTTT	-	-	TRBJ1-5	TRBV19
CASSQVRGARDTQYF	TGTGCCAGCAGCCAAGTTCGGGGGGCAAGGGATACGCAGTATTTT	-	-	TRBJ2-3	TRBV14
CASSEPLAGVGDTQYF	TGTGCCAGCAGCGAACCTCTAGCGGGAGTGGGCGATACGCAGTATTTT	-	TRBD2	TRBJ2-3	TRBV5-4
CASSLASGRGGTDTQYF	TGCGCCAGCAGCTTGGCCAGCGGGAGAGGGGGCACAGATACGCAGTATTTT	-	TRBD2	TRBJ2-3	TRBV5-1
CASSPQSTGEDEQYF	TGCGCCAGCAGCCCGCAGAGCACAGGAGAGGACGAGCAGTACTTC	once	-	TRBJ2-7	TRBV5-1
CASSGDGSSYGYTF	TGTGCCAGCAGTGGAGACGGAAGCAGCTATGGCTACACCTTC	-	-	TRBJ1-2	TRBV2
CASSQLDTQYF	TGTGCCAGCAGTCAGTTAGATACGCAGTATTTT	-	-	TRBJ2-3	TRBV6-1
CASSPRRQGESGANVLTF	TGTGCCAGCTCACCACGGAGACAGGGGGAATCTGGGGCCAACGTCCTGACTTTC	-	TRBD1	TRBJ2-6	TRBV18
CASSSLTRGDIYNEQFF	TGTGCCAGCAGCTCCCTTACTAGGGGGGATATCTACAATGAGCAGTTCTTC	-	-	TRBJ2-1	TRBV5-6
CATGPGYGYTF	TGTGCCACCGGCCCTGGCTATGGCTACACCTTC	-	-	TRBJ1-2	TRBV10-3
CASSPSPPAASGGPSTDTQYF	TGTGCCAGCAGCCCTTCACCACCAGCCGCTAGCGGGGGGCCCAGCACAGATACGCAGTATTTT	-	TRBD2	TRBJ2-3	TRBV7-3
CASSPGPVLVNEQYF	TGTGCCAGCAGCCCCGGACCGGTTTTGGTCAACGAGCAGTACTTC	-	-	TRBJ2-7	TRBV7-3
CASSPNRVKVETQYF	TGTGCCAGCAGTCCGAACAGGGTAAAGGTGGAGACCCAGTACTTC	-	-	TRBJ2-5	TRBV28
CASISWGSGNTIYF	TGTGCCTCCATATCGTGGGGCTCTGGAAACACCATATATTTT	-	-	TRBJ1-3	TRBV28
CASSARQGSEQFF	TGTGCCAGCAGTGCACGACAGGGGTCGGAGCAGTTCTTC	-	TRBD1	TRBJ2-1	TRBV6-1
CASSFDGYGYTF	TGTGCCAGCAGTTTTGACGGCTATGGCTACACCTTC	-	-	TRBJ1-2	TRBV7-6
CASSPGQGTYGYTF	TGTGCCAGCAGTCCCGGGCAGGGGACATATGGCTACACCTTC	-	-	TRBJ1-2	TRBV6-6
CAISADTYSNQPQHF	TGTGCCATCAGCGCTGACACATATAGCAATCAGCCCCAGCATTTT	few	-	TRBJ1-5	TRBV10-3
CASSLSSNYGYTF	TGTGCCAGCTCACTTTCTTCTAACTATGGCTACACCTTC	-	-	TRBJ1-2	TRBV18
CASSYYGGALYNEQFF	TGTGCCAGCAGTTACTACGGGGGTGCCCTCTACAATGAGCAGTTCTTC	-	-	TRBJ2-1	TRBV6-6
CASSVEGQGNYEQYF	TGTGCCAGCAGCGTAGAGGGACAGGGGAACTACGAGCAGTACTTC	-	TRBD1	TRBJ2-7	TRBV9
CASRGGGGGSGNTIYF	TGTGCCAGCAGAGGAGGAGGGGGCGGTAGCGGAAACACCATATATTTT	-	TRBD1	TRBJ1-3	TRBV5-6